This paragraph reports one T cell receptor (beta chain). Its antigen is as yet unknown. The data were taken from a study of blood T cells in healthy people across ages. Study-level findings and limits: Versus aged donors, long-lived donors had higher diversity and more naive CD4+ cells.

Trimming shortened V by 1 base and J by 0 bases, and 10 bases separated the two germline ends. Per germline, CDR1 LGHNA and CDR2 YNFKEQ. The CDR3 consists of 16 residues. It was with a sample-barcoded 5' primer and a J-beta primer mix that a second PCR of roughly 7 to 11 cycles was run. One entry per CDR3 protein, called by TCRdb with MiXCR from the 5' RACE reads. The sample lists around 500,000 distinct CDR3 sequences; 47% were seen once. The chain employs TRBV4-2 and TRBJ2-1; no firm D call. This sequence originates from a man older than 75 in good health. The material sequenced was blood. CDR3 coding DNA: TGTGCCAGCAGCCAAGGCCCGGTAAGCTCCTACAATGAGCAGTTCTTC. Protein product: CASSQGPVSSYNEQFF.